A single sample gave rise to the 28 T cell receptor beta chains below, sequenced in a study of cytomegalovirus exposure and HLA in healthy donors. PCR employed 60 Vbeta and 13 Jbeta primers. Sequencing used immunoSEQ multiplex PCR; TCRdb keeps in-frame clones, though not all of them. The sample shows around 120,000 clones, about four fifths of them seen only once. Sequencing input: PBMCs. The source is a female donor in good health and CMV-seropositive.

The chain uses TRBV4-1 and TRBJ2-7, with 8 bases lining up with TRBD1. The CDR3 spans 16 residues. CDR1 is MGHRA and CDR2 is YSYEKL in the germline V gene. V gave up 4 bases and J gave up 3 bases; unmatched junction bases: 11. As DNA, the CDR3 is TGCGCCAGCAGCCCCACGGACAGGGAAATTTACTACGAGCAGTACTTC. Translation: CASSPTDREIYYEQYF.

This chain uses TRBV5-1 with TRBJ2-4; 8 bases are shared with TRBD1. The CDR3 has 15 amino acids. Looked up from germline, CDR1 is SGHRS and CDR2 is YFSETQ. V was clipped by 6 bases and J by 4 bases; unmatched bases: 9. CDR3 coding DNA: TGCGCCAGCACCTTTGGACAGGGCGGAAAAAACATTCAGTACTTC. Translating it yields CASTFGQGGKNIQYF.

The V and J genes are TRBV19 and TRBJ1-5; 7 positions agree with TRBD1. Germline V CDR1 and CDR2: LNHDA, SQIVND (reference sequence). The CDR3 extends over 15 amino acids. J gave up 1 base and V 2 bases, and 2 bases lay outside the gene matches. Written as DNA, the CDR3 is TGTGCCAGTAGTATAATACAGGGGAGCAATCAGCCCCAGCATTTT. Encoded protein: CASSIIQGSNQPQHF.

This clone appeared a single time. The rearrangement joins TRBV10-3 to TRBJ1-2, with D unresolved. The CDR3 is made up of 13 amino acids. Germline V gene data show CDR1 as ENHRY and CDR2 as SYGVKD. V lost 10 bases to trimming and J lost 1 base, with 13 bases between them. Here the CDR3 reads CATLPSLNYGYTF. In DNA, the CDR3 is TGTGCCACCCTCCCGAGCCTTAACTATGGCTACACCTTC.

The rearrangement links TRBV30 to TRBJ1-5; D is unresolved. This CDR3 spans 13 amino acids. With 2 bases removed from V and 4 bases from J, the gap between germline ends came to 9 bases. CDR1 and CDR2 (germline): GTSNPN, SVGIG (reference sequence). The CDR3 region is CAWSFTVNQPQHF. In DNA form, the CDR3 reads TGTGCCTGGAGTTTTACAGTTAATCAGCCCCAGCATTTT.

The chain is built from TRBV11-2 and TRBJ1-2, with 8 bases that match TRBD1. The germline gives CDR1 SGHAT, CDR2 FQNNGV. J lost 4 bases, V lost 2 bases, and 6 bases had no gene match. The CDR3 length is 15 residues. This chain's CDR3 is CASSLTSGGAYGYTF. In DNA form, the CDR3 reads TGTGCCAGCAGCTTAACCTCAGGGGGCGCCTATGGCTACACCTTC.

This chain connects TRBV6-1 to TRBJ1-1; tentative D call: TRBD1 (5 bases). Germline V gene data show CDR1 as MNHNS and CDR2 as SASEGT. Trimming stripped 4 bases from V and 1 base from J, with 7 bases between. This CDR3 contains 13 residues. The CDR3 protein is CASSGGQNTEAFF. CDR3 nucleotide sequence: TGTGCCAGCAGTGGTGGACAGAACACTGAAGCTTTCTTT.

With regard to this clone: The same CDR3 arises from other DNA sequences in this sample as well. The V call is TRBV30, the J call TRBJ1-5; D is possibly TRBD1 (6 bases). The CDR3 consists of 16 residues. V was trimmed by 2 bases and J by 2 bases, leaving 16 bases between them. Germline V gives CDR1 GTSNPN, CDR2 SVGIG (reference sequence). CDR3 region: CAWSPRTVGRNQPQHF. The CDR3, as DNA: TGTGCCTGGAGTCCAAGGACAGTGGGGCGCAATCAGCCCCAGCATTTT.

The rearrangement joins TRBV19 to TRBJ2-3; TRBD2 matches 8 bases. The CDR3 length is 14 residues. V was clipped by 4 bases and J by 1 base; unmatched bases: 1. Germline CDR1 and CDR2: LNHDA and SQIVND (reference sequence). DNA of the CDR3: TGTGCCAGTAGTAAACTAGCGGGCACAGATACGCAGTATTTT. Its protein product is CASSKLAGTDTQYF.

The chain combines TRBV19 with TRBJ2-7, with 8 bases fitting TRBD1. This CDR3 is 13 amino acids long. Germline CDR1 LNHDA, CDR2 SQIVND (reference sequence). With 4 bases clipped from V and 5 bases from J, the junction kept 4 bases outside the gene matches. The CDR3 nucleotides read TGTGCCAGTAGTAGCAGGGGGCGGAACGAGCAGTACTTC. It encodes CASSSRGRNEQYF.

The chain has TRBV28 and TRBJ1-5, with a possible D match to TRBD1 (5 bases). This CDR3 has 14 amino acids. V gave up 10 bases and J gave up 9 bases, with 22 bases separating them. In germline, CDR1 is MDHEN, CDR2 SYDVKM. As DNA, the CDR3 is TGTGCCATCGAAGACAGCTCCTATCTTTTGCCCCAGCATTTT. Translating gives CAIEDSSYLLPQHF.

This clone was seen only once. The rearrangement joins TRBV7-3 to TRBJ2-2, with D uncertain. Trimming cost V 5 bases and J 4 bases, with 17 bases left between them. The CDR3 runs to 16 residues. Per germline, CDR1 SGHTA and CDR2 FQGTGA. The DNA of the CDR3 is TGTGCCAGCAGCCCGACCCACAGACCGAGCACCGGGGAGCTGTTTTTT. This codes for CASSPTHRPSTGELFF. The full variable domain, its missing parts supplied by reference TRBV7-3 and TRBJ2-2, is GAGVSQTPSNKVTEKGKYVELRCDPISGHTALYWYRQSLGQGPEFLIYFQGTGAADDSGLPNDRFFAVRPEGSVSTLKIQRTERGDSAVYLCASSPTHRPSTGELFFGEGSRLTVL.

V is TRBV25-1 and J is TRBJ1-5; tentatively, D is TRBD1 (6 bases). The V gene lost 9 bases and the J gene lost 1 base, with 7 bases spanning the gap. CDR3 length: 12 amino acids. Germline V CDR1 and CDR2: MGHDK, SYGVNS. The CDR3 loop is CASGTSNQPQHF. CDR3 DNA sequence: TGTGCCAGTGGGACAAGCAATCAGCCCCAGCATTTT.

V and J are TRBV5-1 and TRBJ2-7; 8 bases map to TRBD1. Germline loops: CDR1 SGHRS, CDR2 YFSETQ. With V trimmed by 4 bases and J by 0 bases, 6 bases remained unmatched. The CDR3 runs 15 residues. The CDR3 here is CASSPMDRVSYEQYF. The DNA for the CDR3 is TGCGCCAGCAGCCCGATGGACAGGGTCTCCTACGAGCAGTACTTC.

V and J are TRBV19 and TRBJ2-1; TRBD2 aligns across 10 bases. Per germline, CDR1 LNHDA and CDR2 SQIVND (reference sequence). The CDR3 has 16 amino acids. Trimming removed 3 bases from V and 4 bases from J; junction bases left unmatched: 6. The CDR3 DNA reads TGTGCCAGTAGTATGAAGCGGGGGGGCTCGTACAATGAGCAGTTCTTC. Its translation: CASSMKRGGSYNEQFF.

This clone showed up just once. CDR3 loop: CASSFGPSETQYF. In nucleotides, the CDR3 is TGTGCCAGCAGCTTTGGGCCTTCAGAGACCCAGTACTTC. The rearrangement uses TRBV7-2 and TRBJ2-5, with D uncertain. CDR3 length equals 13 residues. V lost 3 bases and J lost 4, with 9 bases in between. Germline V gene sequence: CDR1 SGHTA, CDR2 FQGNSA.

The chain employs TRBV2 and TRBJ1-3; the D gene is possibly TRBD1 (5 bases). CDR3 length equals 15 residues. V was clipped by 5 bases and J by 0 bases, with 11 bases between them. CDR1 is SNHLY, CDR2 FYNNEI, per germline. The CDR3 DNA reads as TGTGCCAGCAGTTCCCGGGGGTTCTCTGGAAACACCATATATTTT. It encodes CASSSRGFSGNTIYF. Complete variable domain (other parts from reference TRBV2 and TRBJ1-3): EPEVTQTPSHQVTQMGQEVILRCVPISNHLYFYWYRQILGQKVEFLVSFYNNEISEKSEIFDDQFSVERPDGSNFTLKIRSTKLEDSAMYFCASSSRGFSGNTIYFGEGSWLTVV.

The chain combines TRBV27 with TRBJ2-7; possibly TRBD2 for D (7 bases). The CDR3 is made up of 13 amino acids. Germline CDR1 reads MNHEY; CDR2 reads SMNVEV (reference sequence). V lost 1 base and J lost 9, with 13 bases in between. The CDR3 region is CASSLWGGQVQYF. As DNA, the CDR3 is TGTGCCAGCAGTTTATGGGGGGGGCAGGTGCAGTACTTC.

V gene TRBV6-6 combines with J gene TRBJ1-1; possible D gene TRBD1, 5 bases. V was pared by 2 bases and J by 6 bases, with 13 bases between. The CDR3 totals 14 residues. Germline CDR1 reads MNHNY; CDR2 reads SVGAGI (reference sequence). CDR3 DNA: TGTGCCAGCAGTTACCGGTGGGGCGTAGCTGAAGCTTTCTTT. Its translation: CASSYRWGVAEAFF.

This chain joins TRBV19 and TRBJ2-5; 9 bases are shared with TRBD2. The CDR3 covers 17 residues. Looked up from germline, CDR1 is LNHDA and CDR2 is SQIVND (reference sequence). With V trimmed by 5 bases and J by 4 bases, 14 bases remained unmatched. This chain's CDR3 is CASSPAPLTSGGETQYF. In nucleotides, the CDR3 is TGTGCCAGTAGTCCAGCCCCTTTGACTAGCGGAGGAGAGACCCAGTACTTC.

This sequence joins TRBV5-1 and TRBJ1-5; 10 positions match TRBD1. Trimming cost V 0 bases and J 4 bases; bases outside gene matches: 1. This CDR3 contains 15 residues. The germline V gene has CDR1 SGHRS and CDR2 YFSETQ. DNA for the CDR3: TGCGCCAGCAGCTTGGAGGGACAGGGGAATCAGCCCCAGCATTTT. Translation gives CASSLEGQGNQPQHF.

CDR3 amino acids: CASRLFAGGGDTGELFF. As DNA, the CDR3 is TGCGCCAGCAGGTTATTTGCGGGGGGCGGTGACACCGGGGAGCTGTTTTTT. This chain joins TRBV4-1 and TRBJ2-2, with TRBD2 matching 8 bases. V was clipped by 6 bases and J by 3 bases; unmatched bases: 12. Germline values: CDR1 MGHRA, CDR2 YSYEKL. The CDR3 is made up of 17 amino acids.

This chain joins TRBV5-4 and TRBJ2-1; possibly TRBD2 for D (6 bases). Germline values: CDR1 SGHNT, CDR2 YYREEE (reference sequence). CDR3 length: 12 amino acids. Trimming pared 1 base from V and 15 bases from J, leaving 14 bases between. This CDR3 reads CASSLIGQEGFF. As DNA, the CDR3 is TGTGCCAGCAGCTTGATCGGCCAGGAGGGGTTCTTC.

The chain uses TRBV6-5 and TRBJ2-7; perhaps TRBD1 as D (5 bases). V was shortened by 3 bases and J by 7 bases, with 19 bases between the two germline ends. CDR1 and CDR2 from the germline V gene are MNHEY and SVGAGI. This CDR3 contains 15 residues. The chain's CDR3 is CASSYNPDRLSEQYF. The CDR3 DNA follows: TGTGCCAGCAGTTATAATCCCGACAGACTGTCAGAGCAGTACTTC.

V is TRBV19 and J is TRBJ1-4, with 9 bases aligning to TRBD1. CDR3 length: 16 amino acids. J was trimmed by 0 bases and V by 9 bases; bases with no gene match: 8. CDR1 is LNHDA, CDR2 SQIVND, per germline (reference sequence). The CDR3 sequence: CASRRQGVPTNEKLFF. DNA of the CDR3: TGTGCCAGCCGGCGACAGGGGGTTCCAACTAATGAAAAACTGTTTTTT.

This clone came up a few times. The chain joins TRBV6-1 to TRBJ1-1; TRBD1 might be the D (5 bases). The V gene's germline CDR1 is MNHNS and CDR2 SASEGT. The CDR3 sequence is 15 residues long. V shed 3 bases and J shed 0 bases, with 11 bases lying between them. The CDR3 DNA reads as TGTGCCAGCAGTGAGTGGGGGGGGTTGAACACTGAAGCTTTCTTT. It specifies CASSEWGGLNTEAFF.

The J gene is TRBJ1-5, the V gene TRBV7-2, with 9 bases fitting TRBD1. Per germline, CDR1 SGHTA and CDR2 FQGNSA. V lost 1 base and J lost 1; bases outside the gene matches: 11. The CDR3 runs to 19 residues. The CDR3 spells CASSLGRDRVRESNQPQHF. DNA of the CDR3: TGTGCCAGCAGCTTAGGCCGGGACAGGGTAAGAGAGAGCAATCAGCCCCAGCATTTT. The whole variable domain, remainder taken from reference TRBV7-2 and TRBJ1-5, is GAGVSQSPSNKVTEKGKDVELRCDPISGHTALYWYRQSLGQGLEFLIYFQGNSAPDKSGLPSDRFSAERTGGSVSTLTIQRTQQEDSAVYLCASSLGRDRVRESNQPQHFGDGTRLSIL.

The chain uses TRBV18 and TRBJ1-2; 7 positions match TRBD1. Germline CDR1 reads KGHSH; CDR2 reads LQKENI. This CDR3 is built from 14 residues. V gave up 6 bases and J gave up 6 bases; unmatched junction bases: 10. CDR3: CASSPGTAANGYTF. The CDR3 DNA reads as TGTGCCAGCTCGCCTGGGACAGCGGCCAATGGCTACACCTTC. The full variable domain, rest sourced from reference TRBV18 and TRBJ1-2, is NAGVMQNPRHLVRRRGQEARLRCSPMKGHSHVYWYRQLPEEGLKFMVYLQKENIIDESGMPKERFSAEFPKEGPSILRIQQVVRGDSAAYFCASSPGTAANGYTFGSGTRLTVV.